This TCR beta chain was identified in a study of blood T cell repertoires in COVID-19. Libraries were prepared by immunoSEQ multiplex PCR; TCRdb keeps only in-frame clonotypes and omits some of them. There are about 260,000 clones in the sample; around nine tenths occur only once, and roughly 5% lies in the top ten. Germline trimming cut 3 bases from V and 1 base from J; bases unmatched to any gene: 3. Germline V gives CDR1 SGHTA, CDR2 FQGTGA. The CDR3 covers 15 residues. This clonotype was sampled from an older woman with COVID-19, enrolled during active disease. The chain joins TRBV7-3 to TRBJ1-1, with TRBD1 matching over 9 bases. Sequenced material: peripheral blood. Here the CDR3 reads CASSFQGQGNTEAFF. The DNA for the CDR3 is TGTGCCAGCAGCTTCCAGGGACAGGGGAACACTGAAGCTTTCTTT.